Below, 7 T cell receptor beta chains from the same sample are listed, as sequenced in a study of blood T cell repertoires in COVID-19. Some clones are missing from TCRdb's copy, which holds only in-frame ones; the method was immunoSEQ multiplex PCR. The sample holds fewer than 90,000 clones, 75% to 90% seen once. What was sequenced was peripheral blood. The receptors stem from a human donor in a cohort sampled during active COVID-19.

This rearrangement joins TRBV29-1 to TRBJ2-1, with D perhaps TRBD1 (6 bases). Germline CDR1 is SQVTM and CDR2 is ANQGSEA. This CDR3 comprises 13 residues. Trimming left V 3 bases short and J 9 bases short, with 15 bases between. The DNA for the CDR3 is TGCAGCGTTGAGAACCAGGGGAAGGGTGAGCAGTTCTTC. Translating it yields CSVENQGKGEQFF.

The V call is TRBV27, the J call TRBJ2-3; a possible D gene is TRBD2 (6 bases). The germline V gene has CDR1 MNHEY and CDR2 SMNVEV (reference sequence). This CDR3 is built from 14 residues. V lost 7 bases, J lost 1 base, and 12 bases lay in between. The CDR3 loop reads CASTLWGGTDTQYF. In nucleotides, the CDR3 is TGTGCCAGCACCTTGTGGGGGGGCACAGATACGCAGTATTTT.

This chain joins TRBV18 and TRBJ1-4, with D unresolved. CDR1 and CDR2 (germline): KGHSH, LQKENI. Between the trimmed V and J ends, which lost 0 bases and 6 bases, there was a span of 11 bases. The CDR3 covers 15 residues. CDR3 sequence (DNA): TGTGCCAGCTCACCACCGTGGGGAGGAGATGAAAAACTGTTTTTT. It translates to CASSPPWGGDEKLFF. Combining the CDR3 with reference TRBV18 and TRBJ1-4 gives the whole variable domain NAGVMQNPRHLVRRRGQEARLRCSPMKGHSHVYWYRQLPEEGLKFMVYLQKENIIDESGMPKERFSAEFPKEGPSILRIQQVVRGDSAAYFCASSPPWGGDEKLFFGSGTQLSVL.

The J gene is TRBJ2-3, the V gene TRBV9; unclear D gene. The germline V and J ends were trimmed by 1 base and 4 bases, with 10 bases remaining between them. CDR1 is SGDLS and CDR2 is YYNGEE in the germline V gene. This CDR3 comprises 14 residues. CDR3 residues: CASSVSSLPDTQYF. The CDR3 nucleotides are TGTGCCAGCAGCGTATCATCACTACCAGATACGCAGTATTTT.

This chain uses TRBV5-1 with TRBJ1-1, with D unresolved. V lost 0 bases, J lost 4 bases, and 10 bases lay in between. Germline V lookup: CDR1 SGHRS, CDR2 YFSETQ. This CDR3 comprises 14 residues. The CDR3 protein is CASSLGGEGTEAFF. The CDR3 nucleotides are TGCGCCAGCAGCTTGGGTGGGGAGGGCACTGAAGCTTTCTTT.

This rearrangement joins TRBV11-1 to TRBJ1-1; no clear D. Germline V gene data show CDR1 as SGHAT and CDR2 as FQDESV (reference sequence). The V gene lost 2 bases and the J gene lost 4 bases, with 11 bases spanning the gap. The CDR3 runs to 14 residues. This CDR3 reads CASSLSGGSTEAFF. CDR3 bases: TGTGCCAGCAGCTTATCGGGAGGGAGCACTGAAGCTTTCTTT.

The chain is built from TRBV27 and TRBJ2-7; 8 bases agree with TRBD2. Germline CDR1 reads MNHEY; CDR2 reads SMNVEV (reference sequence). The CDR3 has 14 amino acids. V gave up 7 bases and J gave up 6 bases; unmatched junction bases: 11. This chain's CDR3 is CASNWEREIFEQYF. CDR3 nucleotide sequence: TGTGCCAGCAATTGGGAGCGGGAGATATTCGAGCAGTACTTC.